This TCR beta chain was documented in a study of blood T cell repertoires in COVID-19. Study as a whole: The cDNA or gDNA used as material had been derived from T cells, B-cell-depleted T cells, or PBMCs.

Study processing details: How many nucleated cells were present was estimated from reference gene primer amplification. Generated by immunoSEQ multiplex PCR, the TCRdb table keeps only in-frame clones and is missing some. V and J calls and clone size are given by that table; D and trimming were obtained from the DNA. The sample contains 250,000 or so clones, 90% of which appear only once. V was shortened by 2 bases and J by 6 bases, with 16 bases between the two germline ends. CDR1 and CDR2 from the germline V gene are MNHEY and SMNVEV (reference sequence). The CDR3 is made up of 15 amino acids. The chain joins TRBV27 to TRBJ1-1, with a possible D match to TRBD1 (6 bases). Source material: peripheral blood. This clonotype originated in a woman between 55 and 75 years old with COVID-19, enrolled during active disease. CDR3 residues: CASSLAWSTGSEAFF. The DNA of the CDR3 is TGTGCCAGCAGTTTAGCATGGTCGACAGGCTCTGAAGCTTTCTTT.